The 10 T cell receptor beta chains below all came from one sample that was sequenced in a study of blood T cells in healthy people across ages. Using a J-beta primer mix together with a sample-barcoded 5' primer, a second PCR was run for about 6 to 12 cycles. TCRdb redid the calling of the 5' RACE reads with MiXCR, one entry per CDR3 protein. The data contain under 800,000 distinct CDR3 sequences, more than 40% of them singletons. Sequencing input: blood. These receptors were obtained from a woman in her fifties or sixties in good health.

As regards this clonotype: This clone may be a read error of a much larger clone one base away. The CDR3 reads CSARGVRAREAQYF. In DNA form, the CDR3 reads TGCAGTGCTAGGGGTGTTCGGGCGAGGGAGGCCCAGTACTTC. The chain carries TRBV20-1 and TRBJ2-4, with TRBD2 as a possible D gene (6 bases). V lost 3 bases and J 13 bases, leaving 22 bases between the germline ends. The CDR3 contains 14 residues. Germline lookup yields CDR1 DFQATT and CDR2 SNEGSKA (reference sequence).

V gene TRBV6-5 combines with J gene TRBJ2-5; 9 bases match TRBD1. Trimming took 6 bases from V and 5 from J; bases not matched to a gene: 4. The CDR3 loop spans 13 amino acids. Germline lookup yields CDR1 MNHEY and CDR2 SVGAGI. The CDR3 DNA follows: TGTGCCAGCAGGTTACAGGGGGCTGAGACCCAGTACTTC. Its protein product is CASRLQGAETQYF.

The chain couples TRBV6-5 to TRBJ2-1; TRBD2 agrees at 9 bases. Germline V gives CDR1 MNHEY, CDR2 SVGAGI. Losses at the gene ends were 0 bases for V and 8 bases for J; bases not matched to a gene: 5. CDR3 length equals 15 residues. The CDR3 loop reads CASSYSGTSSDEQFF. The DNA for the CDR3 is TGTGCCAGCAGTTACTCCGGGACTAGCTCCGATGAGCAGTTCTTC.

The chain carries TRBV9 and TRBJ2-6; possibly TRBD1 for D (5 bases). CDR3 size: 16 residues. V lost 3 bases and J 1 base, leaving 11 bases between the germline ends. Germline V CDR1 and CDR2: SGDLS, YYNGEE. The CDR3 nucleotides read TGTGCCAGCAGCGCCGGACACGTTTCTGGGGCCAACGTCCTGACTTTC. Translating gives CASSAGHVSGANVLTF.

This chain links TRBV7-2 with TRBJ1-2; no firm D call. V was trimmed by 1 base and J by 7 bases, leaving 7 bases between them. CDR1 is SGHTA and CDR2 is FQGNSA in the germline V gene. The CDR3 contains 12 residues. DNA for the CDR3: TGTGCCAGCAGCTTAGTGGCGCCTGGCTACACCTTC. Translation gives CASSLVAPGYTF. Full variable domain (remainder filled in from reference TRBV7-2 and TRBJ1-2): GAGVSQSPSNKVTEKGKDVELRCDPISGHTALYWYRQSLGQGLEFLIYFQGNSAPDKSGLPSDRFSAERTGGSVSTLTIQRTQQEDSAVYLCASSLVAPGYTFGSGTRLTVV.

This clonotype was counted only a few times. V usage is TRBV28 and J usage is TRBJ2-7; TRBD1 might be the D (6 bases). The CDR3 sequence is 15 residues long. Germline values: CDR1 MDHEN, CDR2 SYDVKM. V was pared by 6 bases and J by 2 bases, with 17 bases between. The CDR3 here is CASSHRQAIAYEQYF. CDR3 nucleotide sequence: TGTGCCAGCAGCCACCGACAGGCAATCGCCTACGAGCAGTACTTC. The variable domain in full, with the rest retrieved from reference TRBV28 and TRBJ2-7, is DVKVTQSSRYLVKRTGEKVFLECVQDMDHENMFWYRQDPGLGLRLIYFSYDVKMKEKGDIPEGYSVSREKKERFSLILESASTNQTSMYLCASSHRQAIAYEQYFGPGTRLTVT.

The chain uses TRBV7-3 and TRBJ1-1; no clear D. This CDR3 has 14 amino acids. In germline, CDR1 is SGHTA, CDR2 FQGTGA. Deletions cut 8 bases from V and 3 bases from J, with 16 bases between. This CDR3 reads CASRTRAEDTEAFF. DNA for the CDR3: TGTGCCAGCCGCACCCGGGCCGAGGACACTGAAGCTTTCTTT.

The DNA for the CDR3 is TGTGCCAGCAAGGGGGACAGGGCTCAGCCCCAGCATTTT. Translating gives CASKGDRAQPQHF. This chain links TRBV2 with TRBJ1-5, with 9 bases that match TRBD1. The ends lost 7 bases at V and 6 bases at J; junction bases unmatched: 4. Germline CDR1 SNHLY, CDR2 FYNNEI. The CDR3 extends over 13 amino acids. The full variable domain, in which reference TRBV2 and TRBJ1-5 provide the parts outside the CDR3, is EPEVTQTPSHQVTQMGQEVILRCVPISNHLYFYWYRQILGQKVEFLVSFYNNEISEKSEIFDDQFSVERPDGSNFTLKIRSTKLEDSAMYFCASKGDRAQPQHFGDGTRLSIL.

In DNA form, the CDR3 reads TGTGCCAGCAGTGTCCGGGACAGGGATTCTGGCTACACCTTC. Translated: CASSVRDRDSGYTF. The chain joins TRBV27 to TRBJ1-2, with 9 nucleotides matching TRBD1. CDR1 is MNHEY and CDR2 is SMNVEV in the germline V gene (reference sequence). Trimming cost V 5 bases and J 7 bases; bases outside gene matches: 8. The CDR3 has 14 residues.

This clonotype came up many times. The CDR3 is CAIGQTYEQYF. In DNA form, the CDR3 reads TGTGCCATCGGACAGACTTACGAGCAGTACTTC. The chain combines TRBV10-3 with TRBJ2-7; D is perhaps TRBD1 (6 bases). Germline CDR1 ENHRY, CDR2 SYGVKD. Trimming cost V 8 bases and J 4 bases, with 9 bases left between them. This CDR3 has 11 residues.